This is a list of T cell receptor beta chains from one sample in a study of shared clonotypes between healthy human individuals. The repertoire was sequenced with immunoSEQ multiplex PCR; TCRdb's copy has only in-frame clones and lacks some. Among approximately 250,000 clones listed, over 60% were seen once. The sequencing sample was made of memory CD4+ T cells sorted from blood. Receptor source: a man aged 25-45 years in good health. The CDR3 runs from the conserved cysteine through the conserved F or W. Each record gives: clone size, D gene, V gene, J gene, CDR3 protein. D genes are given only for firm matches. For some rows the clone size is stated as once, few or many, or as a class when expanded; others skip it.

size: .
D: .
V: TRBV15
J: TRBJ2-7
CDR3: CATSRDASSYEQYF

size: many
D: .
V: TRBV19
J: TRBJ1-2
CDR3: CASSIGTVPGYTF

size: .
D: TRBD2
V: TRBV5-1
J: TRBJ2-1
CDR3: CASSGRLAGGGSSYNEQFF

size: .
D: TRBD2
V: TRBV28
J: TRBJ2-3
CDR3: CASTTSGSFTDTQYF

size: .
D: .
V: TRBV6-1
J: TRBJ1-4
CDR3: CASSEVGEKLFF

size: once
D: .
V: TRBV6-5
J: TRBJ2-7
CDR3: CASSETAAYYEQYF

size: .
D: TRBD1
V: TRBV7-2
J: TRBJ2-7
CDR3: CASSSGQGDEQYF

size: .
D: .
V: TRBV5-4
J: TRBJ2-1
CDR3: CASSTRDPPSRFF

size: .
D: TRBD1
V: TRBV2
J: TRBJ1-1
CDR3: CASSEAFGDREAFF

size: .
D: .
V: TRBV4-2
J: TRBJ2-7
CDR3: CASSQENTRYYEQYF

size: many
D: TRBD2
V: TRBV28
J: TRBJ2-7
CDR3: CASSPARREHEQYF

size: few
D: .
V: TRBV28
J: TRBJ2-2
CDR3: CASSSDTGELFF

size: .
D: TRBD2
V: TRBV14
J: TRBJ2-3
CDR3: CASSHLSGRGSTDTQYF

size: .
D: TRBD1
V: TRBV5-6
J: TRBJ2-1
CDR3: CASSLDQGEWHNEQFF

size: .
D: TRBD2
V: TRBV19
J: TRBJ2-3
CDR3: CASSPSVAGGTDTQYF

size: .
D: .
V: TRBV23-1
J: TRBJ1-3
CDR3: CASGTGNTIYF

size: few
D: .
V: TRBV18
J: TRBJ2-7
CDR3: CASCWDLPCYEQYF

size: .
D: TRBD1
V: TRBV5-1
J: TRBJ1-4
CDR3: CASSLAGTENEKLFF

size: .
D: TRBD2
V: TRBV10-1
J: TRBJ2-3
CDR3: CASSEFLAGDSDTQYF

size: once
D: .
V: TRBV18
J: TRBJ2-7
CDR3: CASSRDPGIYEQYF

size: .
D: .
V: TRBV30
J: TRBJ2-5
CDR3: CAWIVRVGGQTQYF

size: .
D: .
V: TRBV5-1
J: TRBJ1-1
CDR3: CASSLTGKNTEAFF

size: .
D: .
V: TRBV15
J: TRBJ2-7
CDR3: CATSTTGDEQYF

size: .
D: .
V: TRBV2
J: TRBJ1-5
CDR3: CASSLQGMDNQPQHF

size: .
D: .
V: TRBV7-9
J: TRBJ2-6
CDR3: CASRPGGGHSGANVLTF

size: .
D: TRBD2
V: TRBV7-3
J: TRBJ2-1
CDR3: CASSLVSSGSMNEQFF

size: .
D: .
V: TRBV15
J: TRBJ1-1
CDR3: CATSRDSGEAFF

size: many
D: .
V: TRBV2
J: TRBJ1-1
CDR3: CASSGQVNTEAFF

size: .
D: TRBD2
V: TRBV7-9
J: TRBJ2-3
CDR3: CASSPTSGGTDTQYF

size: .
D: .
V: TRBV28
J: TRBJ2-3
CDR3: CASSLSGTDTQYF

size: once
D: .
V: TRBV5-1
J: TRBJ2-2
CDR3: CASSLTGSNAGELFF

size: .
D: .
V: TRBV10-3
J: TRBJ2-3
CDR3: CAIKDAPGLTSTDTQYF

size: many
D: .
V: TRBV18
J: TRBJ1-2
CDR3: CASSPRTSGGGGYTF

size: .
D: .
V: TRBV19
J: TRBJ1-5
CDR3: CASSIRVQGPQHF

size: .
D: .
V: TRBV5-1
J: TRBJ2-3
CDR3: CASSEPSTDTQYF

size: few
D: .
V: TRBV11-2
J: TRBJ2-3
CDR3: CASSSGPVDTQYF

size: .
D: .
V: TRBV7-8
J: TRBJ2-3
CDR3: CASSLDAGTDTQYF

size: few
D: .
V: TRBV5-4
J: TRBJ1-5
CDR3: CASSLVPNQPQHF

size: .
D: TRBD2
V: TRBV10-1
J: TRBJ2-1
CDR3: CASSERLAGVNNEQFF

size: .
D: TRBD1
V: TRBV5-1
J: TRBJ2-5
CDR3: CASSLVGTAQETQYF

size: .
D: .
V: TRBV27
J: TRBJ2-7
CDR3: CATGREYEQYF

size: many
D: .
V: TRBV28
J: TRBJ1-2
CDR3: CASSPVQGFGYTF

size: .
D: .
V: TRBV7-2
J: TRBJ2-1
CDR3: CASSLNRDNEQFF

size: .
D: .
V: TRBV28
J: TRBJ2-3
CDR3: CASPSPPGWRDTQYF

size: .
D: .
V: TRBV7-2
J: TRBJ2-1
CDR3: CASSLPPAGVNEQFF

size: .
D: .
V: TRBV5-1
J: TRBJ2-7
CDR3: CASSQNRGFYEQYF

size: .
D: .
V: TRBV10-2
J: TRBJ2-7
CDR3: CASSEPGASYEQYF

size: .
D: TRBD1
V: TRBV28
J: TRBJ2-7
CDR3: CASSLLGDRAYEQYF

size: .
D: .
V: TRBV5-8
J: TRBJ2-1
CDR3: CASSFRVRGNHREQFF

size: .
D: TRBD1
V: TRBV5-5
J: TRBJ2-7
CDR3: CASSRQGLAYEQYF

size: many
D: .
V: TRBV11-3
J: TRBJ2-1
CDR3: CASSFGGSSRNEQFF

size: few
D: TRBD2
V: TRBV5-4
J: TRBJ2-3
CDR3: CASSSAGLASTDTQYF

size: .
D: .
V: TRBV5-1
J: TRBJ2-3
CDR3: CASSLEADTQYF

size: .
D: TRBD1
V: TRBV27
J: TRBJ2-7
CDR3: CASSSLGQGSYEQYF

size: .
D: .
V: TRBV2
J: TRBJ1-2
CDR3: CASRAGRYGYTF

size: .
D: TRBD1
V: TRBV28
J: TRBJ2-7
CDR3: CASRATGLGYEQYF

size: .
D: TRBD1
V: TRBV10-3
J: TRBJ1-5
CDR3: CAIRGTGDNQPQHF

size: .
D: .
V: TRBV19
J: TRBJ2-5
CDR3: CASSRDHEETQYF

size: few
D: .
V: TRBV5-1
J: TRBJ2-3
CDR3: CASSLSWWEDTQYF